This TCR beta chain was recovered during a study of blood T cell repertoires in COVID-19. V was pared by 6 bases and J by 4 bases, with 7 bases between. The CDR3 runs 12 residues. Germline V gene sequence: CDR1 MNHEY, CDR2 SVGAGI. Measured with immunoSEQ multiplex PCR; TCRdb has only the in-frame clones, and not every one. The table includes about 250,000 clones, around 91% detected once. This chain links TRBV6-5 with TRBJ1-3, with D tentatively TRBD1 (5 bases). This receptor was identified in a woman under 30 who had recovered from COVID-19. The specimen was PBMCs or T cells enriched from blood (not recorded which). CDR3 residues: CASRTAGNTIYF. CDR3 bases: TGTGCCAGCAGGACAGCCGGAAACACCATATATTTT.